This T cell receptor (beta chain) was profiled in a study of T-cell reconstitution after alpha-beta-depleted transplantation in children. The CDR3 extends over 13 amino acids. V was pared by 0 bases and J by 5 bases, with 7 bases between. Germline V gene data show CDR1 as MNHEY and CDR2 as SVGAGI. This clonotype showed up many times. Preparing the TCRbeta library involved the use of unique molecular identifiers. One entry per CDR3 protein, called by TCRdb with MiXCR from the PCR reads. The repertoire holds over 200,000 distinct CDR3 sequences, with approximately 10% as singletons. The gene calls are TRBV6-5 and TRBJ1-1; TRBD1 is a possible D gene (5 bases). Sequencing used PBMCs, obtained before TCRalphabeta/CD19-depleted stem cell transplant. The receptor was derived from a child younger than two with acute myeloid leukemia, due to receive a stem cell transplant. CDR3 loop: CASSYSRGTEAFF. CDR3 nucleotide sequence: TGTGCCAGCAGTTACTCCCGGGGGACTGAAGCTTTCTTT.